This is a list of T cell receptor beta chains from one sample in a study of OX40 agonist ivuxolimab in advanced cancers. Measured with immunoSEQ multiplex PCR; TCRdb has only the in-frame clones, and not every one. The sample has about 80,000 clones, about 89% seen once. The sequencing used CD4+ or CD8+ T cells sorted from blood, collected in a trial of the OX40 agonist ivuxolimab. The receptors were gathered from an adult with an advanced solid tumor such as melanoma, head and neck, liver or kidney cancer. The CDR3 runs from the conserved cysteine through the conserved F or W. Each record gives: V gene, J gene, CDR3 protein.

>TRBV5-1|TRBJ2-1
CASRAGDMGNEQFF
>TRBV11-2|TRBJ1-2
CASSLDWRGYTF
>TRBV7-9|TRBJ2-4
CASSLEGEKNIQYF
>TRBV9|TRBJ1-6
CASSIPTGHNSPLHF
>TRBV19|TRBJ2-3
CASSIDLSTGFISDTQYF
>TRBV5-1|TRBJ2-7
CASSLSGGRYEQYF
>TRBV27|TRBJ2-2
CASSHMLAANTGELFF
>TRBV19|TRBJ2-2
CASTSLTSGGINTGELFF
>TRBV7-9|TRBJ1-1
CASSPPIQQGAMAFF
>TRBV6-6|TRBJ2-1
CASAQVDGGTNEQFF
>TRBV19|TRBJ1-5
CASNRAYQPQHF
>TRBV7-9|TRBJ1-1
CASSLVKQVWDMNTEAFF
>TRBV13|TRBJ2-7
CASSLGLGDEQYF
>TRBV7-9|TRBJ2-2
CASSLESTGELFF
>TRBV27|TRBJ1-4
CASRQGIREKLFF
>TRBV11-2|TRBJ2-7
CASTPGVAAYEQYF
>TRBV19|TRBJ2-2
CASSITGQYTGELFF
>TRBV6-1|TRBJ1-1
CASSDRENTEAFF
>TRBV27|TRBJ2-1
CASSLLAGVHGEQFF
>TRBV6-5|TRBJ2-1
CASSYGRTNEQFF
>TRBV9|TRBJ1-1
CASSLTGGGWTEAFF
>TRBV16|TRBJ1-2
CASSQGQGFRRGRQAYGYTF
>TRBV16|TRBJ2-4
CASSQSSGGPKNIQYF
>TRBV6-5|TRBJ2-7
CASSSGTGGPEQYF
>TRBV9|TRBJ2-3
CASRGGAPWTDTQYF
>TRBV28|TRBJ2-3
CASTTDPAATGERDTQYF
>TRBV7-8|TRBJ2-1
CASSYRTEGEQFF
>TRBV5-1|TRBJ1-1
CASREETSVDTEAFF
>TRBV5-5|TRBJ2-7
CASSVREPTFYEQYF
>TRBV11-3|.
CASSRSSYEQYF
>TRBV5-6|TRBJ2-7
CASSLPLNSYEQYF
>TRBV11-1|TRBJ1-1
CASSPPVGTGEAFF
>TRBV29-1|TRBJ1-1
CSVEVGHQNTEAFF
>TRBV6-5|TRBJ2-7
CASRGTSVYEQYF
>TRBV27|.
CASSLFGGIPYEQYF
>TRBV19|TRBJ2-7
CASSSGLAGGYSSYEQYF
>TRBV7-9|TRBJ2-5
CASFTGIGTETQYF
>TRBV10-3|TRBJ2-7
CAISEGLAASYEQYF
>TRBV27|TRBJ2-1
CASSLGGGTYNEQFF
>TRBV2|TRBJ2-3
CASAALIDTQYF
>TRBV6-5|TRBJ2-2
CASSYFENPNTGELFF
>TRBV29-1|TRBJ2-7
CSVEDRWYEQYF
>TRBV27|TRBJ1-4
CASSLSGEKLFF
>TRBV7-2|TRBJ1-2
CASSYGGTGGDYGYTF
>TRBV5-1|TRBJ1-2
CASSLEGTEDGYTF
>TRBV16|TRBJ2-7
CASSQLEDFTYEQYF
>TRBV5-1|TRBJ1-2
CASSLDSYGYTF
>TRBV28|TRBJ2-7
CASSSGPTAGYEQYF
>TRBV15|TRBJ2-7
CATSLGLAGGSYYEQYF
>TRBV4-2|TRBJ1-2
CASSLESGWDYGYTF
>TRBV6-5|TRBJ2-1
CASSYGHEQFF
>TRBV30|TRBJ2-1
CAWRSSGRVNEQFF
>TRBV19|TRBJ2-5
CASSLPRQKETQYF
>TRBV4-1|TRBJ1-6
CASSQDGQGPYTYNSPLHF
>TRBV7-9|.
CASSPTGGSSSYEQYF
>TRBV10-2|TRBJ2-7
CASSDDWYGQYF
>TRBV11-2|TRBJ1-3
CASSPEGPISGNTIYF
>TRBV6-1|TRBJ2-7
CASSEADSSYEQYF